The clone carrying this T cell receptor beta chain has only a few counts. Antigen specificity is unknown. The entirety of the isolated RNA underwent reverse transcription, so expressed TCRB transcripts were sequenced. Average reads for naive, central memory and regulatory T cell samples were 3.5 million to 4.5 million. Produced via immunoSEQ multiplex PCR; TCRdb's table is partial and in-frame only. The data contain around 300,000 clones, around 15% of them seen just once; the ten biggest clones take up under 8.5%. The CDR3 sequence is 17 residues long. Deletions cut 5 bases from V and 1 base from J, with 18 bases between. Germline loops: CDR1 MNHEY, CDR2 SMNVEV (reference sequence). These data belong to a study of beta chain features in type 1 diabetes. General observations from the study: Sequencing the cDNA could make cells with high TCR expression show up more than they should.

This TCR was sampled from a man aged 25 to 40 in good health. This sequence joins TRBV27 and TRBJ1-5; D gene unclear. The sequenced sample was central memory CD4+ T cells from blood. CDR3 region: CASSQRSADLSNQPQHF. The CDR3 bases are TGTGCCAGCAGTCAAAGATCCGCGGATCTCAGCAATCAGCCCCAGCATTTT.